What follows are 4 T cell receptor beta chains derived from one specimen sequenced in a study of blood T cell repertoires in COVID-19. Sequenced by immunoSEQ multiplex PCR; TCRdb stores in-frame clones only, minus some. The table records around 95,000 clones, roughly 80% of them present only once. The sequenced material came from peripheral blood. All receptors come from a woman in her 70s with acute or convalescent COVID-19.

The rearrangement links TRBV30 to TRBJ1-4, with D unclear. There are 13 residues in the CDR3. Germline V gene lookup returns CDR1 GTSNPN and CDR2 SVGIG (reference sequence). Trimming pared 2 bases from V and 3 bases from J, leaving 7 bases between. The CDR3 sequence is CAWSRVSNEKLFF. Here the CDR3 DNA reads TGTGCCTGGAGTCGGGTTTCTAATGAAAAACTGTTTTTT.

V and J are TRBV7-8 and TRBJ1-1, with TRBD1 matching 9 bases. Germline CDR1 reads SGHVS; CDR2 reads FQNEAQ. J gave up 5 bases and V 1 base, and 2 bases lay outside the gene matches. This CDR3 has 14 residues. CDR3 sequence reads: CASSLEQGATEAFF. For the CDR3, the DNA is TGTGCCAGCAGCTTAGAACAGGGGGCAACTGAAGCTTTCTTT.

The chain has TRBV6-5 and TRBJ1-2; the D is unclear. V lost 8 bases and J lost 1, with 17 bases in between. There are 15 residues in the CDR3. In germline, CDR1 is MNHEY, CDR2 SVGAGI. The chain's CDR3 is CASRRGREGNYGYTF. The CDR3 coding sequence is TGTGCCAGCCGACGGGGTAGGGAGGGTAACTATGGCTACACCTTC.

The rearrangement links TRBV7-2 to TRBJ1-1; D not resolved. Germline V gives CDR1 SGHTA, CDR2 FQGNSA. The CDR3 has 15 amino acids. V lost 2 bases to trimming and J lost 1 base, with 11 bases between them. CDR3 region: CASSLTGLGNTEAFF. CDR3 coding DNA: TGTGCCAGCAGCTTAACGGGTTTGGGGAACACTGAAGCTTTCTTT.